Below are 6 T cell receptor beta chains sequenced from a single sample in a study of T cell changes during pregnancy in multiple sclerosis. Profiling relied on immunoSEQ multiplex PCR, and the TCRdb table lists in-frame clones only, not all of them. The table shows 40,000 to 50,000 clones, with less than 95% occurring only once. The material sequenced was CD8+ T cells from peripheral blood mononuclear cells, taken in the first trimester of pregnancy. All receptors derive from a female donor with multiple sclerosis, enrolled in a pregnancy study.

The V call is TRBV30, the J call TRBJ1-1, with D possibly being TRBD1 (5 bases). Per the germline V gene, CDR1 is GTSNPN and CDR2 is SVGIG (reference sequence). This CDR3 has 12 residues. Trimming removed 7 bases at V and 7 bases at J, with 16 bases between. The DNA for the CDR3 is TGTGCCTCCGATATGGGGGGGATTGAAGCTTTCTTT. Translation: CASDMGGIEAFF.

The chain couples TRBV25-1 to TRBJ2-5; D gene ambiguous. Germline CDR1 is MGHDK and CDR2 is SYGVNS. The V gene lost 0 bases and the J gene lost 2 bases, with 7 bases spanning the gap. The CDR3 is 14 residues long. Here the CDR3 reads CASSEYRIQETQYF. CDR3 in DNA: TGTGCCAGCAGTGAATACAGAATTCAAGAGACCCAGTACTTC.

CDR3 nucleotide sequence: TGCGCCAGCAGCTATACAGGGGGCGACTATGGCTACACCTTC. Amino acids: CASSYTGGDYGYTF. The chain employs TRBV5-1 and TRBJ1-2, with 9 bases identical to TRBD1. There are 14 residues in the CDR3. Germline values: CDR1 SGHRS, CDR2 YFSETQ. V trimming: 3 bases; J trimming: 3 bases; junction bases outside the gene matches: 3.

The V gene is TRBV27, the J gene TRBJ2-5; 7 nucleotides line up with TRBD1. The germline gives CDR1 MNHEY, CDR2 SMNVEV (reference sequence). Trimming cost V 0 bases and J 2 bases; bases outside gene matches: 12. The CDR3 runs 18 residues. The CDR3 reads CASSLSIGQVGYQETQYF. The CDR3 DNA sequence: TGTGCCAGCAGTTTATCGATTGGACAGGTGGGGTATCAAGAGACCCAGTACTTC.

This CDR3 is CASSIKAIAAYNSPLHF. The CDR3 DNA reads as TGTGCCAGTAGTATAAAGGCGATAGCGGCCTATAATTCACCCCTCCACTTT. V and J are TRBV19 and TRBJ1-6; D gene uncertain. Germline lookup yields CDR1 LNHDA and CDR2 SQIVND (reference sequence). The CDR3 is 17 residues long. V lost 2 bases, J lost 2 bases, and 13 bases lay in between.

As DNA, the CDR3 is TGTGCCTGGAGTTCGGGACAGGGGGCAGCTCAGCCCCAGCATTTT. It translates to CAWSSGQGAAQPQHF. The J gene is TRBJ1-5, the V gene TRBV30; 12 positions match TRBD1. V shed 2 bases and J 6 bases; nucleotides not matched to a gene: 5. The CDR3 spans 15 residues. Germline V gene lookup returns CDR1 GTSNPN and CDR2 SVGIG (reference sequence).